A selection of T cell receptor beta chains follows, all from one sample in a study of early T cells in non-severe SARS-CoV-2 infection. TCRdb called the 5' RACE reads again in MiXCR, with one record for every CDR3 protein. This sample has tens of thousands of distinct CDR3 sequences; roughly 13% occur once, and the top ten carry approximately 8.5%. This material consisted of whole blood, taken at baseline. These TCRs come from an adult who was a healthcare worker with PCR-confirmed SARS-CoV-2 infection or an uninfected control (not recorded which). CDR3s include the opening cysteine and the closing phenylalanine or tryptophan. D genes are given only for firm matches. Some rows have no size entry. The others give once, few or many, or a class for an expanded clone.

v_call	j_call	d_call	clone_size	cdr3_aa	cdr3_nt
TRBV24-1	TRBJ2-5	-	few	CATSDLVQETQYF	TGTGCCACCAGTGATTTGGTACAAGAGACCCAGTACTTC
TRBV7-2	TRBJ2-1	-	few	CASSPTSGEQFF	TGTGCCAGCAGCCCCACTAGTGGTGAGCAGTTCTTC
TRBV24-1	TRBJ2-3	TRBD2	-	CATSDASGIHVDTQYF	TGTGCCACCAGTGATGCTAGCGGGATACACGTAGATACGCAGTATTTT
TRBV19	TRBJ2-7	TRBD2	few	CASSLREQDEQYF	TGTGCCAGTAGTTTGCGGGAGCAGGACGAGCAGTACTTC
TRBV7-3	TRBJ2-3	-	-	CASSAVPPQDHRSTDTQYF	TGTGCCAGCAGCGCCGTCCCTCCACAGGACCACAGGAGCACAGATACGCAGTATTTT
TRBV5-8	TRBJ1-2	TRBD1	few	CASSLTGVLAGYTF	TGTGCCAGCAGCTTAACAGGGGTTTTGGCTGGCTACACCTTC
TRBV18	TRBJ1-1	-	few	CASSTAGNINPFF	TGTGCCAGCTCAACCGCCGGGAATATCAATCCTTTCTTT
TRBV7-3	TRBJ2-3	-	-	CASSNQGDTQYF	TGTGCCAGCAGCAATCAGGGGGATACGCAGTATTTT
TRBV19	TRBJ2-7	TRBD1	-	CASSTQGAREQYF	TGTGCCAGTAGTACCCAGGGGGCGCGGGAGCAGTACTTC
TRBV12-5	TRBJ2-7	-	few	CASCDQYF	TGTGCTAGTTGCGACCAGTACTTC
TRBV9	TRBJ2-3	-	many	CASSVDSTVLGTDTQYF	TGTGCCAGCAGCGTAGATTCTACCGTATTGGGTACAGATACGCAGTATTTT
TRBV20-1	TRBJ1-6	-	few	CSAKGSGRENSPLHF	TGCAGTGCCAAGGGGTCGGGCCGGGAGAATTCACCCCTCCACTTT
TRBV15	TRBJ1-1	-	many	CATSRGGASLGNGEAFF	TGTGCCACCAGCAGAGGGGGGGCGAGCTTGGGGAACGGTGAAGCTTTCTTT
TRBV20-1	TRBJ2-5	-	-	CSASVLAAQETQYF	TGCAGTGCTAGTGTATTAGCGGCCCAAGAGACCCAGTACTTC
TRBV7-9	TRBJ1-2	TRBD1	few	CASSLATGGTYGYTF	TGTGCCAGCAGCTTAGCGACAGGGGGAACCTATGGCTACACCTTC
TRBV19	TRBJ2-5	-	-	CASTSDRGKETQYF	-
TRBV7-8	TRBJ1-2	TRBD1	few	CASSLTGKSGYTF	TGTGCCAGCAGCTTGACAGGGAAGAGCGGCTACACCTTC
TRBV27	TRBJ2-7	-	-	CASSPRQVAYEQYF	TGTGCCAGCAGTCCCCGACAGGTCGCCTACGAGCAGTACTTC
TRBV28	TRBJ2-3	TRBD2	-	CASRSGGPTDTQYF	TGTGCCAGCCGTAGCGGGGGGCCAACAGATACGCAGTATTTT
TRBV13	TRBJ2-7	TRBD1	few	CASAPGTEIYEQYF	TGTGCCAGCGCGCCGGGGACAGAGATCTACGAGCAGTACTTC